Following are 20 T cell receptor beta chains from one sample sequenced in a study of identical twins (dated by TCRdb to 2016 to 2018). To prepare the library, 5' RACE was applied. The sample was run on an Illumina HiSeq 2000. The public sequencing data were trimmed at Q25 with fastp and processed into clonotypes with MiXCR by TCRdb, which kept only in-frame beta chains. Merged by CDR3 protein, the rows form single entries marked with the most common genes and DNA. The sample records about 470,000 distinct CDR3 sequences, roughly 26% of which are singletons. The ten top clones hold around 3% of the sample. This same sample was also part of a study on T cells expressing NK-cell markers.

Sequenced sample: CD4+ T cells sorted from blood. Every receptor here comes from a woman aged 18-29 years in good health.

The CDR3 here is CASSLVREGYEQYF. CDR3 nucleotides: TGTGCCAGCAGCTTAGTCCGGGAGGGTTACGAGCAGTACTTC. The V call is TRBV7-2, the J call TRBJ2-7; 8 bases match TRBD2. The length of the CDR3 is 14 residues. The ends lost 1 base at V and 4 bases at J; junction bases unmatched: 3. Germline V gene lookup returns CDR1 SGHTA and CDR2 FQGNSA.

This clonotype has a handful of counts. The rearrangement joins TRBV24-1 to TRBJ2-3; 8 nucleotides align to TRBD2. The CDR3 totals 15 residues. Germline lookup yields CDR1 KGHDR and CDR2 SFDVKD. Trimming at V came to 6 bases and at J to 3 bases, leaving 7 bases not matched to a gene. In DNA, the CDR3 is TGTGCCACCAGTTCAGCGGGGGAGGAGACAGATACGCAGTATTTT. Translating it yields CATSSAGEETDTQYF.

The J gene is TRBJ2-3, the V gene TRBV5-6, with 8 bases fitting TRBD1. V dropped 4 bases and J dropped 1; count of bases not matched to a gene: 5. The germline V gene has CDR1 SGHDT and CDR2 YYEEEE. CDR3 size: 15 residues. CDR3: CASSRRGRGTDTQYF. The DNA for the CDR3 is TGTGCCAGCAGCCGCAGGGGGCGCGGCACAGATACGCAGTATTTT. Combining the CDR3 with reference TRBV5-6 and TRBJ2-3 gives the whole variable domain DAGVTQSPTHLIKTRGQQVTLRCSPKSGHDTVSWYQQALGQGPQFIFQYYEEEERQRGNFPDRFSGHQFPNYSSELNVNALLLGDSALYLCASSRRGRGTDTQYFGPGTRLTVL.

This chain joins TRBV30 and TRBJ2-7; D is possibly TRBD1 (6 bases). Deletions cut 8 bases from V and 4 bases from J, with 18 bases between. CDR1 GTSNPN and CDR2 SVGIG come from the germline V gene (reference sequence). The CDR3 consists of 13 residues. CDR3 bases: TGTGCCCAAAGCACAGGGATGCGGTACGAGCAGTACTTC. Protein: CAQSTGMRYEQYF.

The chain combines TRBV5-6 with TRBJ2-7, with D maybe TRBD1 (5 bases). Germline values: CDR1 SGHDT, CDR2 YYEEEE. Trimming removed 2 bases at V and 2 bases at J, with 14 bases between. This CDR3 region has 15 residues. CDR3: CASSFGYRSTYEQYF. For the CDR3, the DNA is TGTGCCAGCAGCTTTGGCTACAGGTCAACCTACGAGCAGTACTTC.

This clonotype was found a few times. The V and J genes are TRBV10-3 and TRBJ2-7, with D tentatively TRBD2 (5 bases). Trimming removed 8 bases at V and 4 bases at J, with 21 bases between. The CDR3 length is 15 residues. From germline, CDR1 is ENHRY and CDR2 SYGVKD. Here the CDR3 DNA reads TGTGCCATCTCGAGATCCGGGATTAGGAGATACGAGCAGTACTTC. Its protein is CAISRSGIRRYEQYF.

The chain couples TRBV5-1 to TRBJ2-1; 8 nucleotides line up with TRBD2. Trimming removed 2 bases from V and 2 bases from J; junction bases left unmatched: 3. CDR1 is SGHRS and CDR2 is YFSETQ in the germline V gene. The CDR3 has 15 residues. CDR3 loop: CASSFELAAYNEQFF. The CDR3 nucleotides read TGCGCCAGCAGCTTTGAACTAGCGGCCTACAATGAGCAGTTCTTC. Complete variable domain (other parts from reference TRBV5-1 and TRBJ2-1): KAGVTQTPRYLIKTRGQQVTLSCSPISGHRSVSWYQQTPGQGLQFLFEYFSETQRNKGNFPGRFSGRQFSNSRSEMNVSTLELGDSALYLCASSFELAAYNEQFFGPGTRLTVL.

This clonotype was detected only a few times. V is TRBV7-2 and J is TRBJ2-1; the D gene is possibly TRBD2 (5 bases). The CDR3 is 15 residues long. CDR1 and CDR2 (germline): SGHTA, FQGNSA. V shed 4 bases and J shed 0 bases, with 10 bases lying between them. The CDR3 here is CASSSQAGSYNEQFF. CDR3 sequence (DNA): TGTGCCAGCAGCTCCCAGGCGGGCTCCTACAATGAGCAGTTCTTC.

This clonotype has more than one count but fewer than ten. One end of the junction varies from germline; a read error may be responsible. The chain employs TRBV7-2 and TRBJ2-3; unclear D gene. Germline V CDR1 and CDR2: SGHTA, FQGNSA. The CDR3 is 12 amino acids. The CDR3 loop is CATSQSTDTQYF. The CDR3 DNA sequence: TGTGCCACCAGCCAAAGCACAGATACGCAGTATTTT.

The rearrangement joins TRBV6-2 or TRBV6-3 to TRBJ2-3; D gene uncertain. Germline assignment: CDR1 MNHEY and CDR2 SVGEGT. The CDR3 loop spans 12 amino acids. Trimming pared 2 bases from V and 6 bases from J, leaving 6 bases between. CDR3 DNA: TGTGCCAGCAGTTACAACGGGGATACGCAGTATTTT. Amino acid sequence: CASSYNGDTQYF.

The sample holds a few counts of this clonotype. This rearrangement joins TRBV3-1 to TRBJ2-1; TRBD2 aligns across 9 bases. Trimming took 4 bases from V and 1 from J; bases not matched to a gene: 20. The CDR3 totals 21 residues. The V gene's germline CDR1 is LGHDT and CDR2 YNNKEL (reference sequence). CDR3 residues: CASSRLGIPFVAGVSYNEQFF. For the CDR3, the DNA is TGTGCCAGCAGCCGGTTAGGAATCCCCTTTGTAGCGGGAGTGTCCTACAATGAGCAGTTCTTC.

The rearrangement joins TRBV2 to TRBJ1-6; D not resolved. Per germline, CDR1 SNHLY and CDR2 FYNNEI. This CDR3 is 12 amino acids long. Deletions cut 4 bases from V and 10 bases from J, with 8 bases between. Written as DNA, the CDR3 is TGTGCCAGCAGTGTAGGAAGATCACCCCTCCACTTT. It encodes CASSVGRSPLHF.

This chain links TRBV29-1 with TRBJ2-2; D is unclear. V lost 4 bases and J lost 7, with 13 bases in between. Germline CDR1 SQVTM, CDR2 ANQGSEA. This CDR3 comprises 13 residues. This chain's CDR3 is CSVGPARDGELFF. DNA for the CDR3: TGCAGCGTTGGTCCGGCTAGGGACGGGGAGCTGTTTTTT.

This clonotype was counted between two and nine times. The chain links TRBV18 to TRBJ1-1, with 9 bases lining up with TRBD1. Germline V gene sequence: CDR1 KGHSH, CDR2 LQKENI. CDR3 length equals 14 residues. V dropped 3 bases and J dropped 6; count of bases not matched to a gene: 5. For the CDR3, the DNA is TGTGCCAGCTCACCTTGGACAGGGGCAGCTGAAGCTTTCTTT. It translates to CASSPWTGAAEAFF.

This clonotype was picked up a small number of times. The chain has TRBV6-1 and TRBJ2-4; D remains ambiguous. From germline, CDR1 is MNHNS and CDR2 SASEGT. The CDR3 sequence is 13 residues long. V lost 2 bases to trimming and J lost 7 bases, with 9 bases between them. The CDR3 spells CASSESRDNIQYF. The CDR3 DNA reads TGTGCCAGCAGTGAAAGCCGAGATAACATTCAGTACTTC.

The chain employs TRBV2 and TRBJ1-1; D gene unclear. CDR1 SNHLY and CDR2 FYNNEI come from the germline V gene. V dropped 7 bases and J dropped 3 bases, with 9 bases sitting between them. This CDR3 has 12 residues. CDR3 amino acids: CASNTFYTEAFF. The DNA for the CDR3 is TGTGCCAGCAACACTTTCTACACTGAAGCTTTCTTT.

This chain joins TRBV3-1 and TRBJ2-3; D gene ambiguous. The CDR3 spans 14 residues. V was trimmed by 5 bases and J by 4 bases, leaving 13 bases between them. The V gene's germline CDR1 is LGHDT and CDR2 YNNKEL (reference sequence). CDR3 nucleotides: TGTGCCAGCAGCTACAGAAGTTGGGCAGATACGCAGTATTTT. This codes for CASSYRSWADTQYF.

CDR3 amino acids: CASSLVAAANYGYTF. CDR3 in DNA: TGCGCCAGCAGCTTGGTCGCCGCTGCTAACTATGGCTACACCTTC. The chain is built from TRBV5-1 and TRBJ1-2; D gene ambiguous. The CDR3 is 15 residues long. V lost 0 bases and J lost 0, with 9 bases in between. Germline assignment: CDR1 SGHRS and CDR2 YFSETQ.

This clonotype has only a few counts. The CDR3 DNA reads TGTGCCACCAGCAGAGTTCGGGCAGATACGCAGTATTTT. Protein product: CATSRVRADTQYF. The chain links TRBV15 to TRBJ2-3; D is ambiguous. This CDR3 is 13 amino acids long. The V gene lost 1 base and the J gene lost 4 bases, with 6 bases spanning the gap. Germline V gives CDR1 LNHNV, CDR2 YYDKDF (reference sequence).

The CDR3 reads CASSPTRTLGYGYTF. The CDR3 DNA sequence: TGTGCCAGCAGCCCCACACGGACCCTGGGGTATGGCTACACCTTC. V gene TRBV7-2 combines with J gene TRBJ1-2; D not certain. The CDR3 length is 15 residues. Germline-derived CDR1 and CDR2 are SGHTA and FQGNSA. V was pared by 5 bases and J by 5 bases, with 18 bases between.